These 25 T cell receptor beta chains were all obtained from the same sample, sequenced in a study of beta chain features in type 1 diabetes. No antigen has been identified for these receptors. Expressed TCRB transcripts were sequenced because the entire RNA isolate underwent reverse transcription. Produced via immunoSEQ multiplex PCR; TCRdb's table is partial and in-frame only. The table lists roughly 700,000 clones, around 15% of them singletons. Overall study findings and caveats: Among patients with Type 1 diabetes, TCRB CDR3s were moderately but significantly shorter in every one of the four CD4+ subsets.

The sequencing sample was made of naive CD4+ T cells from blood. These receptors originate from a man younger than 35 with type 1 diabetes.

This sequence joins TRBV2 and TRBJ2-5; possibly TRBD2 for D (6 bases). The CDR3 loop spans 13 amino acids. The germline CDR1 and CDR2 sequences are SNHLY and FYNNEI. V dropped 4 bases and J dropped 0 bases, with 6 bases sitting between them. CDR3 DNA: TGTGCCAGCAGTGGGGAGGACCAAGAGACCCAGTACTTC. Protein product: CASSGEDQETQYF.

This clone was seen a few times. This sequence joins TRBV29-1 and TRBJ1-1; D possibly corresponds to TRBD1 (5 bases). CDR1 and CDR2 from the germline V gene are SQVTM and ANQGSEA. V was pared by 6 bases and J by 3 bases, with 17 bases between. The CDR3 is made up of 14 amino acids. As DNA, the CDR3 is TGCAGCGTCTCGGGCAGGGTGGAAGACACTGAAGCTTTCTTT. As protein: CSVSGRVEDTEAFF.

The genes are TRBV29-1 and TRBJ1-2; D is unclear. Trimming shortened V by 3 bases and J by 8 bases, and 10 bases separated the two germline ends. Germline values: CDR1 SQVTM, CDR2 ANQGSEA. CDR3 size: 11 residues. For the CDR3, the DNA is TGCAGCGTTGACAGGAGAGGGGGCTACACCTTC. It encodes CSVDRRGGYTF.

In this sample, this clone turned up a few times. Other DNA sequences from this sample encode an identical CDR3 as well. The CDR3 nucleotides are TGTGCCAGCAGTACCCACGGGACTAGCGGGGTTCGAGAGCAGTTCTTC. Protein product: CASSTHGTSGVREQFF. The chain joins TRBV27 to TRBJ2-1, with TRBD2 identical over 13 bases. V shed 5 bases, J shed 10 bases, and the junction held 11 bases outside the gene matches. The CDR3 is made up of 16 amino acids. Germline V gene lookup returns CDR1 MNHEY and CDR2 SMNVEV (reference sequence).

This chain connects TRBV4-1 to TRBJ1-4; D possibly corresponds to TRBD1 (5 bases). V lost 4 bases and J 4 bases, leaving 16 bases between the germline ends. Germline CDR1 MGHRA, CDR2 YSYEKL. CDR3 length equals 16 residues. Here the CDR3 DNA reads TGCGCCAGCAGCCTACACCGGGACGCTTTTAATGAAAAACTGTTTTTT. Translated, it gives CASSLHRDAFNEKLFF.

The table lists this clone with a few counts. This rearrangement joins TRBV25-1 to TRBJ2-3; 13 bases map to TRBD2. The ends lost 4 bases at V and 5 bases at J; junction bases unmatched: 9. Germline-derived CDR1 and CDR2 are MGHDK and SYGVNS. The CDR3 is 17 amino acids. The CDR3 bases are TGTGCCAGCAGTGCTGCCGGGACTAGCGGGGTGGAAGATACGCAGTATTTT. It translates to CASSAAGTSGVEDTQYF.

This clone was recorded a few times. This chain joins TRBV28 and TRBJ1-5, with unresolved D. Germline V lookup: CDR1 MDHEN, CDR2 SYDVKM. The length of the CDR3 is 14 residues. The V gene lost 7 bases and the J gene lost 4 bases, with 14 bases spanning the gap. The chain's CDR3 is CASISSYWNQPQHF. In nucleotides, the CDR3 is TGTGCCAGCATATCGAGTTATTGGAATCAGCCCCAGCATTTT.

In its sample, this clone was seen a few times. This chain joins TRBV7-3 and TRBJ1-1; D perhaps matches TRBD1 (6 bases). Germline V gives CDR1 SGHTA, CDR2 FQGTGA. The ends were cut back, 1 base at V and 4 bases at J, with 13 bases in the middle. This CDR3 contains 15 residues. The CDR3 region is CASSLRQVLGTEAFF. CDR3 in DNA: TGTGCCAGCAGCTTAAGACAGGTATTGGGCACTGAAGCTTTCTTT. Together with reference TRBV7-3 and TRBJ1-1, the CDR3 gives the full variable domain: GAGVSQTPSNKVTEKGKYVELRCDPISGHTALYWYRQSLGQGPEFLIYFQGTGAADDSGLPNDRFFAVRPEGSVSTLKIQRTERGDSAVYLCASSLRQVLGTEAFFGQGTRLTVV.

The chain carries TRBV15 and TRBJ1-6; D is uncertain. The CDR3 sequence is 13 residues long. V was cut by 4 bases and J by 7 bases, with 8 bases left in between. CDR1 LNHNV and CDR2 YYDKDF come from the germline V gene (reference sequence). The CDR3 spells CATSMDGNSPLHF. The CDR3 nucleotides are TGTGCCACCAGCATGGACGGAAATTCACCCCTCCACTTT.

V gene TRBV27 combines with J gene TRBJ1-6; a possible D gene is TRBD1 (6 bases). Germline CDR1 MNHEY, CDR2 SMNVEV (reference sequence). Trimming took off 0 bases at V and 11 bases at J, with 20 bases between the two ends. The CDR3 length is 17 residues. The CDR3 spells CASSLSFAQGEGAPLHF. The CDR3 region has the DNA TGTGCCAGCAGTTTATCTTTTGCCCAGGGCGAGGGGGCACCCCTCCACTTT.

A few counts support this clone. The chain uses TRBV19 and TRBJ1-1, with a tentative D call TRBD1 (5 bases). The CDR3 consists of 15 residues. Trimming removed 2 bases at V and 3 bases at J, with 13 bases between. Germline loops: CDR1 LNHDA, CDR2 SQIVND (reference sequence). The DNA of the CDR3 is TGTGCCAGTAGTATAAAGGGGTCTTGGGACACTGAAGCTTTCTTT. This sequence encodes CASSIKGSWDTEAFF. Complete variable domain (other parts from reference TRBV19 and TRBJ1-1): DGGITQSPKYLFRKEGQNVTLSCEQNLNHDAMYWYRQDPGQGLRLIYYSQIVNDFQKGDIAEGYSVSREKKESFPLTVTSAQKNPTAFYLCASSIKGSWDTEAFFGQGTRLTVV.

The chain is built from TRBV5-1 and TRBJ2-1; a weak D match, TRBD1 (5 bases). The CDR3 loop spans 13 amino acids. Per the germline V gene, CDR1 is SGHRS and CDR2 is YFSETQ. V lost 8 bases and J lost 5, with 14 bases in between. The CDR3: CASRQGVDNEQFF. As DNA, the CDR3 is TGCGCCAGTCGACAAGGGGTGGACAATGAGCAGTTCTTC.

This chain links TRBV29-1 with TRBJ2-1, with D tentatively TRBD2 (7 bases). V was clipped by 6 bases and J by 7 bases, with 16 bases between them. Germline V gene data show CDR1 as SQVTM and CDR2 as ANQGSEA. This CDR3 has 13 amino acids. The CDR3 DNA reads as TGCAGCGTCCATAGGGGGGGCATGAATGAGCAGTTCTTC. It specifies CSVHRGGMNEQFF.

A few counts support this clone. The chain joins TRBV2 to TRBJ2-4; 7 nucleotides match TRBD2. This CDR3 comprises 15 residues. Germline V gene sequence: CDR1 SNHLY, CDR2 FYNNEI. V lost 4 bases to trimming and J lost 7 bases; unmatched junction nucleotides: 10. The CDR3 here is CASSVESGTWNIQYF. The CDR3 region has the DNA TGTGCCAGCAGTGTAGAGAGCGGGACGTGGAACATTCAGTACTTC.

This clone occurred a few times. The chain couples TRBV6-5 to TRBJ1-4; a weak D match, TRBD1 (6 bases). Trimming took off 1 base at V and 7 bases at J, with 13 bases between the two ends. Per germline, CDR1 MNHEY and CDR2 SVGAGI. CDR3 length: 15 residues. CDR3 in DNA: TGTGCCAGCAGTTACTTACAGGGCACCGGTGAAAAACTGTTTTTT. Encoded protein: CASSYLQGTGEKLFF.

This clone was seen a handful of times. The chain couples TRBV28 to TRBJ2-3, with D possibly called TRBD1 or TRBD2 (5 bases each). V was clipped by 4 bases and J by 2 bases, with 13 bases between them. Per the germline V gene, CDR1 is MDHEN and CDR2 is SYDVKM. This CDR3 is built from 15 residues. The CDR3 is CASSSGLGDTDTQYF. The DNA for the CDR3 is TGTGCCAGCAGTTCCGGGTTGGGGGACACAGATACGCAGTATTTT.

This chain connects TRBV29-1 to TRBJ1-2; D not resolved. The V end lost 4 bases, the J end lost 4 bases, and 7 bases lay between the germline ends. The CDR3 length is 11 residues. Germline V gives CDR1 SQVTM, CDR2 ANQGSEA. The CDR3 sequence: CSVAAVYGYTF. Written as DNA, the CDR3 is TGCAGCGTTGCGGCGGTCTATGGCTACACCTTC. Full variable domain (remainder filled in from reference TRBV29-1 and TRBJ1-2): SAVISQKPSRDICQRGTSLTIQCQVDSQVTMMFWYRQQPGQSLTLIATANQGSEATYESGFVIDKFPISRPNLTFSTLTVSNMSPEDSSIYLCSVAAVYGYTFGSGTRLTVV.

V is TRBV2 and J is TRBJ2-5, with TRBD1 as a possible D gene (5 bases). Germline lookup yields CDR1 SNHLY and CDR2 FYNNEI. The CDR3 has 19 amino acids. The V end was cut by 5 bases, the J end by 0 bases, with 25 bases between. The CDR3 protein is CASSRSEPWGPTDQETQYF. As DNA, the CDR3 is TGTGCCAGCAGTAGAAGCGAACCCTGGGGCCCTACCGACCAAGAGACCCAGTACTTC. Based on the CDR3 plus reference TRBV2 and TRBJ2-5, the full variable domain is EPEVTQTPSHQVTQMGQEVILRCVPISNHLYFYWYRQILGQKVEFLVSFYNNEISEKSEIFDDQFSVERPDGSNFTLKIRSTKLEDSAMYFCASSRSEPWGPTDQETQYFGPGTRLLVL.

The V gene is TRBV10-3, the J gene TRBJ1-1; weak D call: TRBD1 (6 bases). The CDR3 consists of 13 residues. Germline assignment: CDR1 ENHRY and CDR2 SYGVKD. With 7 bases removed from V and 4 bases from J, the gap between germline ends came to 13 bases. Here the CDR3 DNA reads TGTGCCATCATTTGGACAGTGGGCACTGAAGCTTTCTTT. Amino acids: CAIIWTVGTEAFF.

The CDR3 is CAISDGWDGNQPQHF. The CDR3 nucleotides are TGTGCCATCAGTGACGGGTGGGATGGCAATCAGCCCCAGCATTTT. The chain recombines TRBV10-3 with TRBJ1-5, with no clear D. CDR1 is ENHRY, CDR2 SYGVKD, per germline. V lost 3 bases and J 2 bases, leaving 11 bases between the germline ends. This CDR3 is built from 15 residues.

This clone was seen more than once but under ten times. J is TRBJ1-2 and V is TRBV15, with D perhaps TRBD1 (6 bases). Trimming removed 0 bases at V and 7 bases at J, with 21 bases between. The CDR3 loop spans 17 amino acids. Germline V gene sequence: CDR1 LNHNV, CDR2 YYDKDF (reference sequence). Here the CDR3 reads CATSRDRTTGANAGYTF. The CDR3 DNA sequence: TGTGCCACCAGCAGAGATCGTACGACGGGGGCTAACGCTGGCTACACCTTC.

J is TRBJ2-7 and V is TRBV7-2, with D hard to call. From germline, CDR1 is SGHTA and CDR2 FQGNSA. V was pared by 6 bases and J by 0 bases, with 15 bases between. CDR3 length equals 15 residues. CDR3 protein: CASSPSTGRSYEQYF. For the CDR3, the DNA is TGTGCCAGCAGTCCATCGACGGGCCGCTCCTACGAGCAGTACTTC.

This clone was observed a single time. The rearrangement uses TRBV19 and TRBJ1-5, with D possibly being TRBD1 (6 bases). Germline lookup yields CDR1 LNHDA and CDR2 SQIVND (reference sequence). V shed 9 bases and J shed 5 bases, with 17 bases lying between them. This CDR3 comprises 14 residues. The DNA of the CDR3 is TGTGCCAGCGATACAGAGGGGGGCTATCAGCCCCAGCATTTT. Translated, it gives CASDTEGGYQPQHF.

The gene calls are TRBV4-1 and TRBJ2-3, with 10 bases aligning to TRBD1. This CDR3 is 15 amino acids long. Germline CDR1 is MGHRA and CDR2 is YSYEKL. The V gene end was trimmed by 3 bases and the J gene end by 8 bases; junction bases not matched to a gene: 8. CDR3 protein: CASSQGQGPGGTQYF. The CDR3, as DNA: TGCGCCAGCAGCCAGGGACAGGGGCCGGGAGGTACGCAGTATTTT.

The genes are TRBV4-1 and TRBJ2-2; 9 bases align to TRBD1. The CDR3 has 16 amino acids. Germline assignment: CDR1 MGHRA and CDR2 YSYEKL. With V trimmed by 1 base and J by 7 bases, 7 bases remained unmatched. CDR3 DNA: TGCGCCAGCAGCCAAGGGGACAGGGTGAATCACGGGGAGCTGTTTTTT. Residues: CASSQGDRVNHGELFF.